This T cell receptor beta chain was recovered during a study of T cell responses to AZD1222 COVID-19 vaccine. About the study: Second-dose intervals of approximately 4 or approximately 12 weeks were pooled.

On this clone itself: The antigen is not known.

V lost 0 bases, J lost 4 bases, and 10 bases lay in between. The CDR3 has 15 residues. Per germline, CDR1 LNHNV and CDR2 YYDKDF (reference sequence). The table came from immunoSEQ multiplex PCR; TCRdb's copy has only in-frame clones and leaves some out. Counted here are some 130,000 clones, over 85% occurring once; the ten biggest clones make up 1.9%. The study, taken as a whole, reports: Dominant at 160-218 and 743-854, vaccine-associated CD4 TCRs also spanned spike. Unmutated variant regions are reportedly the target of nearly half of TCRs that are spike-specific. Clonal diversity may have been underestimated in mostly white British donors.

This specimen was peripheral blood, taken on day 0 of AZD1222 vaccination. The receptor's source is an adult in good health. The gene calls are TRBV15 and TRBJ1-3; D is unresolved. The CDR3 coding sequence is TGTGCCACCAGCAGAGATCAGACAATGGGAAACACCATATATTTT. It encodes CATSRDQTMGNTIYF.